The clone carrying this T cell receptor (beta chain) was observed a handful of times. The CDR3 has 13 residues. Trimming pared 7 bases from V and 3 bases from J, leaving 9 bases between. The V gene's germline CDR1 is KGHDR and CDR2 SFDVKD. This entry is derived from a study of T cells of healthy individuals. TCRdb recomputed calls from the 5' RACE reads with MiXCR, one row per CDR3 protein. The data hold approximately 100,000 distinct CDR3 sequences, with roughly 18% observed a single time. The clonotype comes from a human donor in good health. This chain uses TRBV24-1 with TRBJ1-5, with D unclear. The CDR3 nucleotides read TGTGCCACCAGCCAGGTGGACAATCAGCCCCAGCATTTT. Its protein is CATSQVDNQPQHF.